This paragraph reports one TCR beta chain. Antigen specificity is unknown. These data come from a study of T cell responses to AZD1222 COVID-19 vaccine. General study points: Spike-specific TCR breadth and depth rose after two AZD1222 doses.

V was pared by 3 bases and J by 0 bases, with 5 bases between. This CDR3 region has 13 residues. The repertoire was sequenced with immunoSEQ multiplex PCR; TCRdb's copy has only in-frame clones and lacks some. The table shows under 140,000 clones, with roughly nine tenths occurring only once. The sample consisted of peripheral blood, taken on day 0 of AZD1222 vaccination. The sequence derives from an adult in good health. The rearrangement links TRBV12-3 or TRBV12-4 to TRBJ1-1; no definite D call. In DNA, the CDR3 is TGTGCCAGCAGTTTCTCTGTGAACACTGAAGCTTTCTTT. It is translated as CASSFSVNTEAFF.